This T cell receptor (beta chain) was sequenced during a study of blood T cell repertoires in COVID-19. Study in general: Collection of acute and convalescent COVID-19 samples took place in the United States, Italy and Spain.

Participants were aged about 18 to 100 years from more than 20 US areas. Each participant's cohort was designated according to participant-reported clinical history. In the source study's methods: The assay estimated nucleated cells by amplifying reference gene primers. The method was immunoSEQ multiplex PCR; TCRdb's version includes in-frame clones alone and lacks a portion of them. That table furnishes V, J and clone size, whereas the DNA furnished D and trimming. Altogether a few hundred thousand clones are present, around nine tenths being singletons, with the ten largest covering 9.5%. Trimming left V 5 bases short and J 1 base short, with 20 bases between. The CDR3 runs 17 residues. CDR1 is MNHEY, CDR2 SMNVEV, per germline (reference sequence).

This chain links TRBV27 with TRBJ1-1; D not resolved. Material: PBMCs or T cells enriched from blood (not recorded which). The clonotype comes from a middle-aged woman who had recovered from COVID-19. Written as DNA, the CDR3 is TGTGCCAGCAGTCCCAGATTAGAGAGGGCGGCGAACACTGAAGCTTTCTTT. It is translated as CASSPRLERAANTEAFF.